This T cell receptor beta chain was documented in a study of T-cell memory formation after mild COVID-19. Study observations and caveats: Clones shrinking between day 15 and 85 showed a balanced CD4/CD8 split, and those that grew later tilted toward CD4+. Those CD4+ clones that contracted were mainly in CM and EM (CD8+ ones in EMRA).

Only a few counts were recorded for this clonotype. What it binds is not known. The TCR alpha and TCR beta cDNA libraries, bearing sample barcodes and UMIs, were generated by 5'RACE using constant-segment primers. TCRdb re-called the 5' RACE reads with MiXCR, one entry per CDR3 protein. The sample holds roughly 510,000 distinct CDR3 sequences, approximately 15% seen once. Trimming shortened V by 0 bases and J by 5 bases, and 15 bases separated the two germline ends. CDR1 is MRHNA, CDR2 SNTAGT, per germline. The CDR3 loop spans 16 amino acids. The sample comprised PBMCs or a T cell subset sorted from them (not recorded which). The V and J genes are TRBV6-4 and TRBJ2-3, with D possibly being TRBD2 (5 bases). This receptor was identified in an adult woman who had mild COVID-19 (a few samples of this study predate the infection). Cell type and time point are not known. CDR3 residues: CASSDSNGGLGDTQYF. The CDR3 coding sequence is TGTGCCAGCAGTGACTCGAATGGCGGGCTGGGAGATACGCAGTATTTT.